The rows below give T cell receptor beta chains drawn from one sample of a study of blood T cell repertoires in COVID-19. Produced via immunoSEQ multiplex PCR; TCRdb's table is partial and in-frame only. The sample includes about 480,000 clones, about 85% of them seen just once. The specimen sequenced was PBMCs or T cells enriched from blood (not recorded which). These TCRs come from a woman aged 55-70 years who had recovered from COVID-19. Both conserved end residues are part of each CDR3. D genes are given only for firm matches. Clone size is stated in some rows and not others, as once, few, many or a class when expanded.

clone_size: .; v_call: TRBV29-1; d_call: .; j_call: TRBJ1-2; cdr3_aa: CSAEGPSGDYGYTF; cdr3_nt: TGCAGCGCAGAAGGCCCTTCGGGGGACTATGGCTACACCTTC
clone_size: .; v_call: TRBV5-1; d_call: TRBD1; j_call: TRBJ2-3; cdr3_aa: CASSPRDRRTDTQYF; cdr3_nt: TGCGCCAGCAGCCCACGGGACAGGCGCACAGATACGCAGTATTTT
clone_size: .; v_call: TRBV12-5; d_call: TRBD1; j_call: TRBJ2-3; cdr3_aa: CASGSRDRDRDTQYF; cdr3_nt: TGTGCTAGTGGTTCTCGGGACAGGGATCGAGATACGCAGTATTTT
clone_size: .; v_call: TRBV5-1; d_call: TRBD2; j_call: TRBJ2-7; cdr3_aa: CASSFQRGGLYEQYF; cdr3_nt: TGCGCCAGCAGCTTTCAACGGGGGGGCCTCTACGAGCAGTACTTC
clone_size: once; v_call: TRBV24-1; d_call: TRBD1; j_call: TRBJ2-1; cdr3_aa: CATSDADRVDEQFF; cdr3_nt: TGTGCCACCAGTGATGCCGACAGGGTGGATGAGCAGTTCTTC
clone_size: .; v_call: TRBV19; d_call: .; j_call: TRBJ2-1; cdr3_aa: CASSPRAGNNEQFF; cdr3_nt: TGTGCCAGTAGTCCTCGGGCAGGGAACAATGAGCAGTTCTTC
clone_size: .; v_call: TRBV10-3; d_call: TRBD1; j_call: TRBJ1-2; cdr3_aa: CATPGQGTDGYTF; cdr3_nt: TGTGCAACCCCCGGACAGGGCACGGATGGCTACACCTTC
clone_size: .; v_call: TRBV5-1; d_call: .; j_call: TRBJ2-3; cdr3_aa: CASSGDSDTQYF; cdr3_nt: TGCGCCAGCTCGGGTGATTCAGATACGCAGTATTTT
clone_size: .; v_call: TRBV6-5; d_call: .; j_call: TRBJ2-1; cdr3_aa: CASSRVRYNEQFF; cdr3_nt: TGTGCCAGCAGCCGGGTCCGATACAATGAGCAGTTCTTC
clone_size: once; v_call: TRBV6-5; d_call: .; j_call: TRBJ1-1; cdr3_aa: CASSPGRGNTEAFF; cdr3_nt: TGTGCCAGCAGTCCCGGACGGGGGAACACTGAAGCTTTCTTT
clone_size: .; v_call: TRBV30; d_call: TRBD1; j_call: TRBJ1-5; cdr3_aa: CAWSAGQRNQPQHF; cdr3_nt: TGTGCCTGGAGCGCGGGACAGCGCAATCAGCCCCAGCATTTT
clone_size: .; v_call: TRBV19; d_call: .; j_call: TRBJ1-5; cdr3_aa: CASSKTGYSNQPQHF; cdr3_nt: TGTGCCAGTAGTAAGACAGGCTATAGCAATCAGCCCCAGCATTTT
clone_size: .; v_call: TRBV9; d_call: TRBD2; j_call: TRBJ2-3; cdr3_aa: CASSVGVAGGFGDTQYF; cdr3_nt: TGTGCCAGCAGCGTAGGTGTAGCGGGGGGGTTCGGGGATACGCAGTATTTT
clone_size: .; v_call: TRBV7-9; d_call: TRBD2; j_call: TRBJ2-3; cdr3_aa: CASSLITSGGVTDTQYF; cdr3_nt: TGTGCCAGCAGCTTAATCACTAGCGGGGGGGTCACAGATACGCAGTATTTT
clone_size: few; v_call: TRBV6-5; d_call: .; j_call: TRBJ1-6; cdr3_aa: CASGMRIEANSPLHF; cdr3_nt: TGTGCCAGCGGAATGAGAATCGAGGCTAATTCACCCCTCCACTTT
clone_size: .; v_call: TRBV11-3; d_call: .; j_call: TRBJ1-1; cdr3_aa: CASSRGTEAFF; cdr3_nt: TGTGCCAGCAGCCGAGGGACTGAAGCTTTCTTT
clone_size: .; v_call: TRBV29-1; d_call: .; j_call: TRBJ1-6; cdr3_aa: CSVLDSNNSPLHF; cdr3_nt: TGCAGCGTTTTGGACAGTAATAATTCACCCCTCCACTTT
clone_size: .; v_call: TRBV24-1; d_call: .; j_call: TRBJ1-1; cdr3_aa: CATSENTGSAFF; cdr3_nt: TGTGCCACCAGTGAGAATACAGGGAGCGCTTTCTTT
clone_size: .; v_call: TRBV6-1; d_call: TRBD1; j_call: TRBJ1-5; cdr3_aa: CASSEWGGQGTNQPQHF; cdr3_nt: TGTGCCAGCAGTGAGTGGGGGGGACAGGGGACGAATCAGCCCCAGCATTTT
clone_size: once; v_call: TRBV6-5; d_call: .; j_call: TRBJ1-3; cdr3_aa: CASSTGSAGNTIYF; cdr3_nt: TGTGCCAGCAGTACAGGGTCAGCTGGAAACACCATATATTTT
clone_size: once; v_call: TRBV24-1; d_call: TRBD1; j_call: TRBJ2-2; cdr3_aa: CATSDSGTGGSGELFF; cdr3_nt: TGTGCCACCAGTGATTCGGGGACAGGGGGATCCGGGGAGCTGTTTTTT
clone_size: .; v_call: TRBV2; d_call: .; j_call: TRBJ1-5; cdr3_aa: CASRAREQPQHF; cdr3_nt: TGTGCCAGCAGGGCGCGGGAGCAGCCCCAGCATTTT
clone_size: .; v_call: TRBV19; d_call: .; j_call: TRBJ1-6; cdr3_aa: CASSISPGSNSPLHF; cdr3_nt: TGTGCCAGTAGTATTTCTCCGGGAAGTAATTCACCCCTCCACTTT
clone_size: many; v_call: TRBV30; d_call: TRBD1; j_call: TRBJ1-2; cdr3_aa: CAWRPGQVYGYTF; cdr3_nt: TGTGCCTGGAGGCCGGGACAGGTCTATGGCTACACCTTC
clone_size: .; v_call: TRBV5-8; d_call: TRBD1; j_call: TRBJ1-4; cdr3_aa: CASSVGTGGEKLFF; cdr3_nt: TGTGCCAGCAGCGTCGGGACAGGAGGTGAAAAACTGTTTTTT
clone_size: .; v_call: TRBV12-5; d_call: .; j_call: TRBJ1-3; cdr3_aa: CASGPTGTGNTIYF; cdr3_nt: TGTGCTAGTGGGCCCACAGGGACTGGAAACACCATATATTTT
clone_size: few; v_call: TRBV24-1; d_call: .; j_call: TRBJ2-3; cdr3_aa: CATSLSGGMGDTQYF; cdr3_nt: TGTGCCACCTCCTTATCCGGGGGTATGGGAGATACGCAGTATTTT
clone_size: .; v_call: TRBV6-5; d_call: TRBD2; j_call: TRBJ2-1; cdr3_aa: CASSRGLAGDDEQFF; cdr3_nt: TGTGCCAGCAGCCGCGGACTAGCGGGGGACGATGAGCAGTTCTTC
clone_size: .; v_call: TRBV11-3; d_call: .; j_call: TRBJ1-1; cdr3_aa: CASSLEGRGEAFF; cdr3_nt: TGTGCCAGCAGCTTAGAAGGCAGGGGTGAAGCTTTCTTT
clone_size: .; v_call: TRBV20-1; d_call: .; j_call: TRBJ1-2; cdr3_aa: CSASGWGGYTF; cdr3_nt: TGCAGTGCTTCAGGGTGGGGAGGCTACACCTTC
clone_size: .; v_call: TRBV2; d_call: .; j_call: TRBJ2-4; cdr3_aa: CASSDIQVAKNIQYF; cdr3_nt: TGTGCCAGCAGTGATATACAGGTGGCCAAAAACATTCAGTACTTC
clone_size: .; v_call: TRBV5-1; d_call: TRBD1; j_call: TRBJ1-1; cdr3_aa: CASSLATGVSTEAFF; cdr3_nt: TGCGCCAGCAGTCTAGCAACAGGGGTGTCCACTGAAGCTTTCTTT
clone_size: .; v_call: TRBV11-2; d_call: TRBD1; j_call: TRBJ2-1; cdr3_aa: CASSQTARDRGQVEQFF; cdr3_nt: TGTGCCAGCAGCCAAACCGCCCGGGACAGGGGGCAGGTTGAGCAGTTCTTC
clone_size: .; v_call: TRBV24-1; d_call: TRBD1; j_call: TRBJ2-2; cdr3_aa: CATSDTGGPNTGELFF; cdr3_nt: TGTGCCACCAGTGATACAGGGGGCCCGAACACCGGGGAGCTGTTTTTT
clone_size: .; v_call: TRBV4-1; d_call: .; j_call: TRBJ2-2; cdr3_aa: CASSPGITGELFF; cdr3_nt: TGCGCCAGCAGCCCCGGGATCACCGGGGAGCTGTTTTTT
clone_size: .; v_call: TRBV6-5; d_call: .; j_call: TRBJ2-2; cdr3_aa: CASSSAGGRELFF; cdr3_nt: TGTGCCAGCAGCTCGGCAGGTGGAAGGGAGCTGTTTTTT
clone_size: once; v_call: TRBV19; d_call: .; j_call: TRBJ2-5; cdr3_aa: CASKGGEKGETQYF; cdr3_nt: TGTGCCAGTAAGGGGGGGGAGAAGGGAGAGACCCAGTACTTC
clone_size: .; v_call: TRBV6-5; d_call: TRBD1; j_call: TRBJ1-1; cdr3_aa: CASGTNGQDEAFF; cdr3_nt: TGTGCCAGCGGTACAAACGGACAGGATGAAGCTTTCTTT
clone_size: .; v_call: TRBV11-2; d_call: .; j_call: TRBJ1-5; cdr3_aa: CATSLSFSNQPQHF; cdr3_nt: TGTGCCACTTCACTTTCATTTAGCAATCAGCCCCAGCATTTT
clone_size: .; v_call: TRBV5-4; d_call: .; j_call: TRBJ1-1; cdr3_aa: CASSLDTGANTEAFF; cdr3_nt: TGTGCCAGCAGCTTGGATACTGGGGCGAACACTGAAGCTTTCTTT
clone_size: .; v_call: TRBV30; d_call: .; j_call: TRBJ2-3; cdr3_aa: CAWKWGLTDTQYF; cdr3_nt: TGTGCCTGGAAGTGGGGGCTAACAGATACGCAGTATTTT